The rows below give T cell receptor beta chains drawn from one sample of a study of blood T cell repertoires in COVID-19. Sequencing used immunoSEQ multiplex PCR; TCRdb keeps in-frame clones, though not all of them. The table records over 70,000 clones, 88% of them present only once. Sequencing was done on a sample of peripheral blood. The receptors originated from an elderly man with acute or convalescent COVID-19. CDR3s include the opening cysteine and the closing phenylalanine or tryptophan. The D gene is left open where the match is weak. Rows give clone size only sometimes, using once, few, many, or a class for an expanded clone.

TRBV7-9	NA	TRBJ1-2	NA	TGTGCCAGCAGCCCTCCAGGGATAAACTATGGCTACACCTTC	CASSPPGINYGYTF
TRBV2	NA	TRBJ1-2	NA	TGTGCCAGCAGTGAGCCGGGAAGTCACTATGGCTACACCTTC	CASSEPGSHYGYTF
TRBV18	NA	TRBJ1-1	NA	TGTGCCAGCACAACCACGGTGTGGAGTCGGGACACTGAAGCTTTCTTT	CASTTTVWSRDTEAFF
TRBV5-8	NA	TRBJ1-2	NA	TGTGCCAGCAGCTTGCTAATTTCTGGGTCGGGCTATGGCTACACCTTC	CASSLLISGSGYGYTF
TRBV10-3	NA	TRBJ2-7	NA	TGTGCCATCAGGAGCGACAGAAACGAGCAGTACTTC	CAIRSDRNEQYF
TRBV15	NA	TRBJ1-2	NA	TGTGCCACCAGCAGGGCCCCCCAAGGCGGCTATGGCTACACCTTC	CATSRAPQGGYGYTF
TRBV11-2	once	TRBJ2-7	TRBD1	TGTGCCAGCAGCCCGGGACAGGGGTACACCTACGAGCAGTACTTC	CASSPGQGYTYEQYF
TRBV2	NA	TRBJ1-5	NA	TGTGCCAGCCATACCGAAACGGGGGGCAATCAGCCCCAGCATTTT	CASHTETGGNQPQHF
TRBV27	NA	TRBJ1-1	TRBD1	TGTGCCAGCAGTTTATCGCAGGGGGCCCTTCATACTGAAGCTTTCTTT	CASSLSQGALHTEAFF
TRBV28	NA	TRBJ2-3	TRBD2	TGTGCCAGCAGTTGGACTAGCGGGACAACAGATACGCAGTATTTT	CASSWTSGTTDTQYF
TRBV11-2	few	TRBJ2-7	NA	TGTGCCAGCAGCTTCCCCGGACTGGACTACGAGCAGTACTTC	CASSFPGLDYEQYF
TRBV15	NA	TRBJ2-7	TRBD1	TGTGCCACCAGCAGACGGGACAGGGAGGGTGCCGAGCAGTACTTC	CATSRRDREGAEQYF
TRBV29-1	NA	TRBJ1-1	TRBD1	TGCAGCGTTGCGACAGGGATCATGAACACTGAAGCTTTCTTT	CSVATGIMNTEAFF
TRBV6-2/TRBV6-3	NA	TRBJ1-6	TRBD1	TGTGCCAGCAGTTGGGCCCCGGGACAGGGAGCCACGAATTCACCCCTCCACTTT	CASSWAPGQGATNSPLHF
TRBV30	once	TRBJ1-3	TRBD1	TGTGCCTGGAGTGTGGGACAGGGGGCTGAGGCCATATATTTT	CAWSVGQGAEAIYF
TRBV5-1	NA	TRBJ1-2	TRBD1	TGCGCCAGCAGCTTGGGAGGGACAGCTAACTATGGCTACACCTTC	CASSLGGTANYGYTF
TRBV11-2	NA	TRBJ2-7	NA	TGTGCCAGCAGGAGTGATACCTACGAGCAGTACTTC	CASRSDTYEQYF
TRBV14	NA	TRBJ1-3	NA	TGTGCCAGCAGCCACGGACAGTTCTCTGGAAACACCATATATTTT	CASSHGQFSGNTIYF
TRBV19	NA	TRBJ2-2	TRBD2	TGTGCCAGTAGTATGGGGGGGAAGGGCACCGGGGAGCTGTTTTTT	CASSMGGKGTGELFF
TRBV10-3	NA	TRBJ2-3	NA	TGTGCCATCAGTCGGGAACTGGCAGGTACGCAGTATTTT	CAISRELAGTQYF
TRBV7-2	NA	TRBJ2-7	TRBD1	TGTGCCAGCAGCCTCCAGGGGACAGGTGCTCCCCACGAGCAGTACTTC	CASSLQGTGAPHEQYF
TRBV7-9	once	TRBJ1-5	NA	TGTGCCAGCAGCTCAACGGACAGCCCGTTAGCGCAGCCCCAGCATTTT	CASSSTDSPLAQPQHF
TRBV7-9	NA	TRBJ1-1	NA	TGTGCCAGCAGCCTTCAAGCTTTAAACACTGAAGCTTTCTTT	CASSLQALNTEAFF
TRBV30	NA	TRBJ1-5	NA	TGTGCCTGGGCAGTCGTTCAGGGTGAGCCCCAGCATTTT	CAWAVVQGEPQHF
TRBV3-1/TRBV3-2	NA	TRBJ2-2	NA	TGTGCCAGCAGCCAAGGACAGTGGAACACCGGGGAGCTGTTTTTT	CASSQGQWNTGELFF
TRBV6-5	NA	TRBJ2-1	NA	TGTGCCAGCAGCCGGGGGAATGAGCAGTTCTTC	CASSRGNEQFF
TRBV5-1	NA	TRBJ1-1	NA	TGCGCCAGCAGCTTGGCCGGGACTGTGAACACTGAAGCTTTCTTT	CASSLAGTVNTEAFF
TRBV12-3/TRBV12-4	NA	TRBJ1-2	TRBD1	TGTGCCAGCAGTTTCGTGGGACAGGGGTACACCTTC	CASSFVGQGYTF
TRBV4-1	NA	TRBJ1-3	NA	TGCGCCAGCAGCCAAGAGCCGGGGGGAAACACCATATATTTT	CASSQEPGGNTIYF
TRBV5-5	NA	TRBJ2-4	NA	TGTGCCAGCAGCCACGTCGTCGGGATTCAGTACTTC	CASSHVVGIQYF
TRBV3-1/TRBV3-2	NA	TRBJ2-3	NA	TGTGCCAGCAGCCAAGTCCCGGGTCGCACAGATACGCAGTATTTT	CASSQVPGRTDTQYF
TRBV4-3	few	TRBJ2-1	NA	TGCGCCAGCAGCCATGCTCTGGAGGATTACAATGAGCAGTTCTTC	CASSHALEDYNEQFF
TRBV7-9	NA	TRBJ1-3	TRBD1	TGTGCCAGCAGCTTAAGACAGGGGAAAAGTAAAAGCTCTGGAAACACCATATATTTT	CASSLRQGKSKSSGNTIYF
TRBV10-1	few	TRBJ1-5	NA	TGCGCCAGCAGTGAGGGGAGGAATCAGCCCCAGCATTTT	CASSEGRNQPQHF
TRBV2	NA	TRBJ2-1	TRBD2	TGTGCCAGCAGGGGCTCGACTAGCGGGGACAATGAGCAGTTCTTC	CASRGSTSGDNEQFF
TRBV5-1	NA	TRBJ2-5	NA	TGCGCCAGCAGCTTGGGCTCTAGCGAACAAGAGACCCAGTACTTC	CASSLGSSEQETQYF
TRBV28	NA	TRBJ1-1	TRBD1	TGTGCCAGCACCTCGGGACAGGGCCATGAAGCTTTCTTT	CASTSGQGHEAFF
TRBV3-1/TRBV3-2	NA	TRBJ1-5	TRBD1	TGTGCCAGCAACAGGGGGGCAAATCAGCCCCAGCATTTT	CASNRGANQPQHF
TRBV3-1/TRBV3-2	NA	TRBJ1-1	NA	TGTGCCAGCACCCAGGGGAGCACTGAAGCTTTCTTT	CASTQGSTEAFF
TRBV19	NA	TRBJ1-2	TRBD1	TGTGCCAGTAGGTTGGAAGGGGGCATTGGCTACACCTTC	CASRLEGGIGYTF
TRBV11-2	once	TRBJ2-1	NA	TGTGCCAGCAGCCGGGGGAGGTGGAGCTCCTACAATGAGCAGTTCTTC	CASSRGRWSSYNEQFF
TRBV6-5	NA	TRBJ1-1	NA	TGTGCCAGCAACCGACAAGGGGGGGTGAACACTGAAGCTTTCTTT	CASNRQGGVNTEAFF
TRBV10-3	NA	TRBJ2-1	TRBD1	TGTGCCATCAGTGGGGGACAGGGGAGCGACAATGAGCAGTTCTTC	CAISGGQGSDNEQFF
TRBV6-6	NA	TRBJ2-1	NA	TGTGCCAGCAGTTTAGCCGGGATTACCCACAATGAGCAGTTCTTC	CASSLAGITHNEQFF
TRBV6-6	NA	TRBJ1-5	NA	TGTGCCAGCAGTTACCCCGAGGGCAATCAGCCCCAGCATTTT	CASSYPEGNQPQHF
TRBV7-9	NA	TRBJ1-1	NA	TGTGCCAGCAGCGTTCGAGGGAGCACTGAAGCTTTCTTT	CASSVRGSTEAFF
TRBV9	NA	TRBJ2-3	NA	TGTGCCAGCAGCGTAGGTGGCAACCCGACAGATACGCAGTATTTT	CASSVGGNPTDTQYF
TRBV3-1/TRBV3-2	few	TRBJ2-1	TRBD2	TGTGCCAGCAGCACTAGCGGGGGGTCAATTTCCTACAATGAGCAGTTCTTC	CASSTSGGSISYNEQFF
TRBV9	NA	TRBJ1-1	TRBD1	TGTGCCAGCGGGAACCTCGGGACAGGGAACACTGAAGCTTTCTTT	CASGNLGTGNTEAFF
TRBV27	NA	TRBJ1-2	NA	TGTGCCAGCAGTTTCGATGCAGGGCGGGGGATCGGCTACACCTTC	CASSFDAGRGIGYTF
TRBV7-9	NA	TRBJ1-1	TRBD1	TGTGCCAGCAGATCCACAGGGGACACTGAAGCTTTCTTT	CASRSTGDTEAFF
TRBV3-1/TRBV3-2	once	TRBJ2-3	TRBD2	TGTGCCAGCAGCCAACGGGGGGGATCAGATACGCAGTATTTT	CASSQRGGSDTQYF
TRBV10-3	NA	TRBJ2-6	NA	TGTGCCATCACAGGCGACAGCTCTGGGGCCAACGTCCTGACTTTC	CAITGDSSGANVLTF
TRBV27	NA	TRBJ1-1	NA	TGTGCCAGCGGGTGGGGCGTAGCCCTGACTGAAGCTTTCTTT	CASGWGVALTEAFF
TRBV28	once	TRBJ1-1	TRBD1	TGTGCCAGCAGTCGGACAGGGATTCAAATGCGGAACACTGAAGCTTTCTTT	CASSRTGIQMRNTEAFF